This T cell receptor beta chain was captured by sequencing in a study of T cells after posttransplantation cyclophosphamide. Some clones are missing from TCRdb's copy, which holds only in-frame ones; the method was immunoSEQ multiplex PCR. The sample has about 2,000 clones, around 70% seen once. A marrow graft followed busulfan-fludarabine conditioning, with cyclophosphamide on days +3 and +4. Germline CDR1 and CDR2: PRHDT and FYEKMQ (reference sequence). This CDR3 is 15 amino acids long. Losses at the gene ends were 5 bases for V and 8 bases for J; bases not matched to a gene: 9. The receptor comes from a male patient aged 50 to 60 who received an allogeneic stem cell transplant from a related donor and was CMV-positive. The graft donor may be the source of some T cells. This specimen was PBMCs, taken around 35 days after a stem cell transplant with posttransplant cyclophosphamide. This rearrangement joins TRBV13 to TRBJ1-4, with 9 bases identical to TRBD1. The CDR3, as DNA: TGTGCCAGCAGCCTCCCGGGACAGGGAGAAGAAAAACTGTTTTTT. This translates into CASSLPGQGEEKLFF.